Each of the 3 T cell receptor beta chains below was sequenced from the same sample in a study of T cell responses to AZD1222 COVID-19 vaccine. Sequenced by immunoSEQ multiplex PCR; TCRdb stores in-frame clones only, minus some. The data contain around 140,000 clones, 80% to 95% of them singletons. The sample in question was peripheral blood, obtained on day 0 of AZD1222 vaccination. These receptors were taken from an adult in good health.

This sequence joins TRBV2 and TRBJ2-2; D perhaps matches TRBD1 (6 bases). Germline V gene sequence: CDR1 SNHLY, CDR2 FYNNEI. V lost 8 bases and J 2 bases, leaving 18 bases between the germline ends. The length of the CDR3 is 16 residues. CDR3 sequence: CASARGGSGNTGELFF. The CDR3 coding sequence is TGTGCCAGCGCCCGAGGGGGATCTGGAAACACCGGGGAGCTGTTTTTT.

The chain joins TRBV28 to TRBJ2-7; a weak D match, TRBD2 (5 bases). Between the trimmed V and J ends, which lost 7 bases and 2 bases, there was a span of 15 bases. This CDR3 has 14 amino acids. Looked up from germline, CDR1 is MDHEN and CDR2 is SYDVKM. Here the CDR3 DNA reads TGTGCCAGCAAACGGAGGTCCCCCACCTACGAGCAGTACTTC. As protein: CASKRRSPTYEQYF.

The rearrangement uses TRBV6-1 and TRBJ1-1, with TRBD1 matching over 8 bases. This CDR3 spans 12 amino acids. Losses at the gene ends were 3 bases for V and 11 bases for J; bases not matched to a gene: 5. Germline V gene lookup returns CDR1 MNHNS and CDR2 SASEGT. CDR3 nucleotide sequence: TGTGCCAGCAGTGACCGGACAGGGCTCGCTTTCTTT. Protein: CASSDRTGLAFF.